This T cell receptor (beta chain) was recovered during a study of shared clonotypes between healthy human individuals. Whole-study results and caveats: Richness estimates generally favored naive over memory subsets.

About this clone: What it binds is unknown.

Clones were read by immunoSEQ multiplex PCR, and TCRdb kept only the in-frame ones, dropping some. Of around 1.9 million clones listed, around 93% are singletons. The V gene's germline CDR1 is SGHVS and CDR2 FNYEAQ. The CDR3 contains 17 residues. V shed 5 bases and J 5 bases; nucleotides not matched to a gene: 10. The naive CD8 population came from CD45RO-negative cells selected for CCR7, without terminally differentiated effector memory CD45RA+ cells. The sample was naive CD8+ T cells from PBMCs. This sequence was found in a man aged 18 to 29 in good health. Some clones in this sample may be carry-over from other donors' samples. This sequence joins TRBV7-6 and TRBJ2-2, with TRBD2 matching over 11 bases. This CDR3 reads CASSPITSGGDTGELFF. Here the CDR3 DNA reads TGTGCCAGCAGCCCGATCACTAGCGGGGGCGATACCGGGGAGCTGTTTTTT.